This is a list of T cell receptor beta chains from one sample in a study of CD8 T cells in Susac syndrome. One entry per CDR3 protein, called by TCRdb with MiXCR from the immunoSEQ multiplex PCR reads. Of some 140,000 distinct CDR3 sequences detected, just under 95% appear once; the ten largest clones hold 0.15% to 0.2%. Sequenced material: CD8+ T cells from PBMCs. These receptor sequences come from a human donor with Susac syndrome. The CDR3 runs from the conserved cysteine through the conserved F or W. A D gene is named only where the DNA matches it firmly. Part of the rows lack a size; the others show once, few, many or a class for expanded clones.

D,J,V,size,DNA,CDR3
.,TRBJ1-2,TRBV28,.,TGTGCCACCACAACGACAGTATTACTCGGTGCCAACTATGGCTACACCTTC,CATTTTVLLGANYGYTF
.,TRBJ2-7,TRBV7-6,.,TGTGCCAGCAGCGCAACCGTCGACGAGCAGTACTTC,CASSATVDEQYF
.,TRBJ2-5,TRBV11-2,.,TGTGCCAGCAGCTTAGATATAGTAGGGGAGGAGACCCAGTACTTC,CASSLDIVGEETQYF
.,TRBJ2-1,TRBV7-3,.,TGTGCCAGCAGCCCCCTGGCGGCGGGCTCCTACAATGAGCAGTTCTTC,CASSPLAAGSYNEQFF
TRBD2,TRBJ2-4,TRBV3-1,.,TGTGCCAGCAGCCAAGATCCGGGAGGGCCTCTTTCTAACATTCAGTACTTC,CASSQDPGGPLSNIQYF
.,TRBJ2-2,TRBV29-1,.,TGCAGCGTTGAAACCGGGGAGCTGTTTTTT,CSVETGELFF
TRBD1,TRBJ2-1,TRBV29-1,.,TGCAGCGTTTTAAACCGGGACAGGGGCTACAATGAGCAGTTCTTC,CSVLNRDRGYNEQFF
TRBD1,TRBJ1-1,TRBV4-1,.,TGCGCCAGTCTGGGGACAGGGGGCGCGAGCACTGAAGCTTTCTTT,CASLGTGGASTEAFF
.,TRBJ2-1,TRBV11-2,once,TGTGCCAGCAGCCGGGCAGGGAACCTCGACAATGAGCAGTTCTTC,CASSRAGNLDNEQFF
.,TRBJ2-7,TRBV19,few,TGTGCCAGTAGTATCGGCTACGAGCAGTACTTC,CASSIGYEQYF
.,TRBJ2-1,TRBV2,once,TGTGCCAGCAGTGAATTGGAATGGGAGCAGTTCTTC,CASSELEWEQFF
TRBD1,TRBJ1-1,TRBV5-1,.,TGCGCCAGCAGCTTGACGACAGGGGGCCGGGACACTGAAGCTTTCTTT,CASSLTTGGRDTEAFF
TRBD2,TRBJ2-5,TRBV7-8,.,TGTGCCAGCAGCTCCCCAGGACTAGCGTTTCAAGAGACCCAGTACTTC,CASSSPGLAFQETQYF
.,TRBJ2-1,TRBV15,.,TGTGCCACCAGCAGAGATTATCGGGAGAGCTCCTACAATGAGCAGTTCTTC,CATSRDYRESSYNEQFF
.,TRBJ1-1,TRBV9,.,TGTGCCAGCAGCGTAGAGGGGCGGCCTCCCAGAGCTTTCTTT,CASSVEGRPPRAFF
TRBD1,TRBJ1-2,TRBV7-8,.,TGTGCCAGCAGCAAAGGACAGGGAAATGGCTATGGCTACACCTTC,CASSKGQGNGYGYTF
TRBD2,TRBJ2-1,TRBV15,.,TGTGCCACCAGCACCCAAAGCGGGAGGGCCGTCGATGAGCAGTTCTTC,CATSTQSGRAVDEQFF
.,TRBJ2-1,TRBV9,.,TGTGCCAGCAGCGTAGCAGGGACTTTCAATGAGCAGTTCTTC,CASSVAGTFNEQFF
.,TRBJ1-2,TRBV7-9,.,TGTGCCAGCAGCTCCCACCCGAACTATGGCTACACCTTC,CASSSHPNYGYTF
.,TRBJ2-7,TRBV5-1,.,TGCGCCAGCAGCCCAGAAATAGGGGACGAGCAGTACTTC,CASSPEIGDEQYF
TRBD1,TRBJ1-1,TRBV24-1,.,TGTGCCACCAGTGAGTCGGACAGGGCGCTGATGAACACTGAAGCTTTCTTT,CATSESDRALMNTEAFF
.,TRBJ2-7,TRBV13,.,TGTGCCAGCAGCGGAGGGGGAGGCAGGCCGACCTACGAGCAGTACTTC,CASSGGGGRPTYEQYF
TRBD2,TRBJ2-2,TRBV7-6,.,TGTGCCAGCACCCTCCTAGCGGGAGGGCCCCATTCGAACACCGGGGAGCTGTTTTTT,CASTLLAGGPHSNTGELFF
.,TRBJ2-7,TRBV7-4,.,TGTGCCAGCAGCTTAGAGGCGGTCTGCTACGAGCAGTACTTC,CASSLEAVCYEQYF
TRBD2,TRBJ2-3,TRBV29-1,.,TGCAGCCCAAGGGTGCGGGAGAAGGGCGGGGATACGCAGTATTTT,CSPRVREKGGDTQYF
.,TRBJ1-5,TRBV9,.,TGTGCCAGCAGCGCCGGCGGGACGGGGGATCAGCCCCAGCATTTT,CASSAGGTGDQPQHF
.,TRBJ2-5,TRBV4-1,.,TGCGCCAGCAGCCAAGGCCCCGGGACCTCAACCCAGTACTTC,CASSQGPGTSTQYF
.,TRBJ1-4,TRBV29-1,once,TGCAGCGTTGAAGATTGGGCAGCAACTAATGAAAAACTGTTTTTT,CSVEDWAATNEKLFF
.,TRBJ2-3,TRBV15,.,TGTGCCACCCCCGAATTCTTCCCGAGGTCTAGCACAGATACGCAGTATTTT,CATPEFFPRSSTDTQYF
.,TRBJ1-4,TRBV14,.,TGTGCCAGCAGCCCCCATGCAACTAATGAAAAACTGTTTTTT,CASSPHATNEKLFF
TRBD1,TRBJ2-3,TRBV27,.,TGTGCCAGCACCACGGACAGGGGAAGCACAGATACGCAGTATTTT,CASTTDRGSTDTQYF
TRBD2,TRBJ2-7,TRBV11-2,.,TGTGCCAGCAGCTTGGGACTAGACTACGAGCAGTACTTC,CASSLGLDYEQYF
TRBD1,TRBJ2-1,TRBV5-4,.,TGTGCCAGCAGCTCCAGGGGGCACAATGAGCAGTTCTTC,CASSSRGHNEQFF
.,TRBJ2-3,TRBV7-3,.,TGTGCCAGCAGCTTGGGACCCAACCTCCCCCTAGATACGCAGTATTTT,CASSLGPNLPLDTQYF
.,TRBJ2-5,TRBV7-3,.,TGTGCCAGCAGCCAAGCGGGGTCAGGGGGGGAGACCCAGTACTTC,CASSQAGSGGETQYF
TRBD2,TRBJ2-3,TRBV5-6,.,TGTGCCAGCAGACATGGACTAGCAAAAGATACGCAGTATTTT,CASRHGLAKDTQYF
.,TRBJ1-2,TRBV9,.,TGTGCCAGCAGCTTTGAGGTTCAGACTTCCTTCTATGGCTACACCTTC,CASSFEVQTSFYGYTF
.,TRBJ2-7,TRBV6-1,few,TGTGCCAGCAGTCATAGAGGTTCGTACGAGCAGTACTTC,CASSHRGSYEQYF
.,TRBJ2-7,TRBV29-1,.,TGCAGCGTGATCGTCGGGGCAGAATCCTACGAGCAGTACTTC,CSVIVGAESYEQYF
.,TRBJ2-7,TRBV12-3/TRBV12-4,once,TGTGCCAGCAGTTTTGGGGGATTCATGTACGAGCAGTACTTC,CASSFGGFMYEQYF
.,TRBJ2-3,TRBV7-3,.,TGTGCCAGCAGCTCTCTACTAGGGGGTGGATCAGATACGCAGTATTTT,CASSSLLGGGSDTQYF
.,TRBJ2-6,TRBV27,.,TGTGCCAGCAGGAACACGGGCTCTGGGGCCAACGTCCTGACTTTC,CASRNTGSGANVLTF
.,TRBJ2-1,TRBV27,.,TGTGCCAGCAGTCATAGCCGTGAGCAGTTCTTC,CASSHSREQFF
.,TRBJ2-3,TRBV5-6,once,TGTGCCAGCAGCTCGGAGTCAGATACGCAGTATTTT,CASSSESDTQYF
.,TRBJ1-2,TRBV24-1,.,TGTGCCACCAGTGAACAAGGGTACAGCTACACCTTC,CATSEQGYSYTF
TRBD1,TRBJ2-7,TRBV5-1,.,TGCGCCAGCAGCTCGGGGACAGGGGGCATCGACGAGCAGTACTTC,CASSSGTGGIDEQYF
.,TRBJ1-2,TRBV5-1,.,TGCGCCAGCAGCAGAAGTGGGGCTACTGGCTACACCTTC,CASSRSGATGYTF
.,TRBJ2-2,TRBV10-3,.,TGTGCCGTCGACCCGGGCCGCCAGAACACCGGGGAGCTGTTTTTT,CAVDPGRQNTGELFF
.,TRBJ1-3,TRBV20-1,.,TGCAGTGCTAGTCGGACAGCCTCTGGAAACACCATATATTTT,CSASRTASGNTIYF
.,TRBJ1-2,TRBV2,.,TGTGCCAGCAGTGGGGAGCGGACAGACTATGGCTACACCTTC,CASSGERTDYGYTF
.,TRBJ1-1,TRBV6-5,.,TGTGCCAGCAGCCTTAAGGGCCCCCGGGAAGCTTTCTTT,CASSLKGPREAFF
TRBD1,TRBJ2-7,TRBV7-8,.,TGTGCCAGCAGCTCCAAAGCGGTCTTTGGACAGGTCCCCTACGAGCAGTACTTC,CASSSKAVFGQVPYEQYF
.,TRBJ1-1,TRBV30,.,TGTGCCTGGGCCAAAAGCTTCTTT,CAWAKSFF
TRBD2,TRBJ2-5,TRBV12-3/TRBV12-4,.,TGTGCCAGCAGTCCGAGACTAGCGGCTGGGGAAGAGACCCAGTACTTC,CASSPRLAAGEETQYF
TRBD1,TRBJ1-1,TRBV11-2,.,TGTGCCAGCAGCTCCCGGACAGGCCCGGGCACTGAAGCTTTCTTT,CASSSRTGPGTEAFF
.,TRBJ2-7,TRBV5-4,.,TGTGCCAGCAGCTGGCTCGGAGGGGGGACGAAGTACGAGCAGTACTTC,CASSWLGGGTKYEQYF
TRBD1,TRBJ1-5,TRBV27,.,TGTGCCAGCAGCTCCGGGACAGGGGGCGCCCAGCCCCAGCATTTT,CASSSGTGGAQPQHF
TRBD1,TRBJ2-4,TRBV10-2,.,TGCGCCAGCACAGCCGGGACAGGGTATCCTTTGCACTTC,CASTAGTGYPLHF
TRBD2,TRBJ2-1,TRBV7-9,.,TGTGCCAGCAGCCTCGTAGCGGGAGTTGGTGAGCAGTTCTTC,CASSLVAGVGEQFF
TRBD1,TRBJ1-2,TRBV12-5,.,TGTGCTAGTGGTTTGCCCTCGGACAGGGAGGACTATGGCTACACCTTC,CASGLPSDREDYGYTF